By share of the sample, the clone carrying this T cell receptor beta chain is medium-sized (0.01 to 0.1%). Antigen: not known. Prior to thyroid surgery, none of the patients had received any treatment. The authors' processing: Researchers built a distant-metastasis classifier for papillary thyroid cancer that drew on CDR3 differences across clinicopathological groups. TCRdb redid the clone calls on the PCR reads using MiXCR. The V and J calls here are based on TCRdb, not the publication. The sample comprises 30,000 to 35,000 clones, 25% to 35% of which are singletons, and 30% rests with the top ten. The source of the sample is a study of metastatic and nonmetastatic thyroid tumors. The overall study: Malignant and benign thyroid patients had repertoires compared in peripheral blood and tumor or nodule tissue. Overall study results and limits: Reportedly, malignant thyroid tumors had significantly higher TCR beta diversity than benign nodules, in blood and tumor.

This CDR3 has 16 residues. With 5 bases removed from V and 5 bases from J, the gap between germline ends came to 19 bases. Germline-derived CDR1 and CDR2 are MDHEN and SYDVKM. The sequence was obtained from a female donor with papillary thyroid cancer or a benign thyroid nodule (not recorded which). Some clones in this sample may be carry-over from other donors' samples. V usage is TRBV28 and J usage is TRBJ1-5, with a weak D call TRBD1 (5 bases). Input material: blood. The CDR3 sequence is CASSPGTGRYYQPQHF. In DNA form, the CDR3 reads TGTGCCAGCAGTCCAGGGACGGGAAGATATTATCAGCCCCAGCATTTT.